This TCR beta chain was sequenced during a study of beta chain features in type 1 diabetes. Study as a whole: Sorted cells examined across all samples numbered 95 million to 120 million. Study-wide results and limits: Patients with Type 1 diabetes showed moderately but significantly shorter TCRB CDR3s in all four CD4+ subsets. Here, the possible influence of HLA type (on TCRB rearrangement) remained unresolved. The study found fewer insertions and more deletions at VDJ junctions in type 1 diabetes patients.

Purities in excess of 95% were seen in all sorted populations. Since all of the isolated RNA was reverse transcribed, expressed TCRB transcripts were what got sequenced. Assay: immunoSEQ multiplex PCR; the TCRdb copy retains only in-frame clones and omits some. Here the sample spans 680,000 or so clones, 13% being singletons. This clone was seen a few times. Its antigen is not identified. Deletions cut 6 bases from V and 0 bases from J, with 12 bases between. The length of the CDR3 is 15 residues. Germline CDR1 and CDR2: SGHAT and FQNNGV. Sequenced: naive CD4+ T cells from blood. This sequence originates from a man aged 18 to 35 with type 1 diabetes. This chain links TRBV11-2 with TRBJ2-1, with unresolved D. The CDR3 region is CASRGEDLSYNEQFF. The CDR3 DNA follows: TGTGCCAGCAGGGGTGAGGACCTCTCCTACAATGAGCAGTTCTTC. The full variable domain, its missing parts supplied by reference TRBV11-2 and TRBJ2-1, is EAGVAQSPRYKIIEKRQSVAFWCNPISGHATLYWYQQILGQGPKLLIQFQNNGVVDDSQLPKDRFSAERLKGVDSTLKIQPAKLEDSAVYLCASRGEDLSYNEQFFGPGTRLTVL.